The clone carrying this TCR beta chain is classed as medium-sized (0.01 to 0.1%) by frequency. The antigen is unknown. The data stem from a study of T cell clusters in autoimmune cytopenias. Regarding the study as a whole: TRB repertoire shifts in secondary cytopenia and chronic lymphocytic leukemia mostly reflected lymphoma, not autoimmunity. Clustering suggested that physiological T cell clusters were missing in primary autoimmune cytopenia patients.

The CDR3 loop spans 13 amino acids. Germline V lookup: CDR1 MNHNS, CDR2 SASEGT. Each sample's input was 200 to 300 ng genomic DNA, some 38,000 genome equivalents. Multiplex touch-down PCR amplified TRB using TRB-A and TRB-B pools in one tube. Following a re-call of the multiplex PCR reads, TCRdb has one entry per CDR3 protein and lacks DNA. The sample holds about 5,500 distinct CDR3 sequences. This sample was shared with a second study, whose subject was T cell repertoires in aging, cancer and after chemotherapy. This second report adds: Age-matched healthy donors had significantly more diverse, less clonal blood TCR repertoires than untreated cancer patients.

Material: peripheral blood. The chain uses TRBV6-1 and TRBJ2-2. This receptor was identified in a human donor in good health. CDR3 region: CASSVRDTGELFF.